This T cell receptor beta chain was sequenced during a study of cytotoxic CD8 clonotypes in ibrutinib-treated CLL. As for the study in general: Across the patients, around 10 were relapsed/refractory, under 16 treatment-naive and 17 to 18 IGHV unmutated. After median roughly 68 months, approximately 14 stayed in remission, approximately 12 progressed; responses some 25 partial, 2 complete. Study results and caveats: Clonality went higher at ibrutinib response and then dropped back toward baseline at progression. Circulating CD8+ T-cell counts were tracked by baseline clonality, which exceeded that of age-matched healthy donors.

This clone has only one observation. What it recognizes is unknown. The method was immunoSEQ multiplex PCR; TCRdb's version includes in-frame clones alone and lacks a portion of them. The sample includes 55,000 to 80,000 clones, roughly 59% seen only once; the top ten take 14% to 15%. Germline V lookup: CDR1 MDHEN, CDR2 SYDVKM. V was pared by 6 bases and J by 10 bases, with 7 bases of the junction left unmatched. This CDR3 spans 13 amino acids. V gene TRBV28 combines with J gene TRBJ2-2; TRBD2 agrees at 8 bases. The receptor was isolated from a human donor with chronic lymphocytic leukemia. This sample comprised PBMCs, obtained after 12 months of ibrutinib treatment. The CDR3 DNA follows: TGTGCCAGCAGGCGAGCGGGAGTGGTGGAGCTGTTTTTT. This encodes CASRRAGVVELFF. Together with reference TRBV28 and TRBJ2-2, the CDR3 gives the full variable domain: DVKVTQSSRYLVKRTGEKVFLECVQDMDHENMFWYRQDPGLGLRLIYFSYDVKMKEKGDIPEGYSVSREKKERFSLILESASTNQTSMYLCASRRAGVVELFFGEGSRLTVL.